Listed below are T cell receptor beta chains from one sample, sequenced in a study of cytomegalovirus exposure and HLA in healthy donors. Sequencing was performed with immunoSEQ multiplex PCR; in TCRdb, only in-frame clones are kept and a portion is missing. The sample includes about 170,000 clones, roughly 79% seen only once; the top ten take 2% to 2.5%. Sequencing input: PBMCs. The receptors originated from a woman in her twenties or thirties in good health and CMV-seropositive. CDR3s include the opening cysteine and the closing phenylalanine or tryptophan. Fields, in order: J gene, V gene, D gene, CDR3 protein. The D gene is left open where the match is weak.

>TRBJ1-5|TRBV27|-
CASSSLGANQPQHF
>TRBJ2-7|TRBV2|TRBD2
CASSGLAGGRTYEQYF
>TRBJ1-1|TRBV18|TRBD1
CASSPLSGGETEAFF
>TRBJ2-5|TRBV7-6|TRBD2
CASSSTSMETQYF
>TRBJ2-2|TRBV25-1|-
CASSEQGPNTGELFF
>TRBJ2-2|TRBV4-1|TRBD1
CASSQGGGGVVGELFF
>TRBJ2-7|TRBV25-1|TRBD1
CASSGRDSSSYEQYF
>TRBJ1-1|TRBV19|TRBD1
CASSTETGSNVNTEAFF
>TRBJ2-7|TRBV5-1|TRBD1
CASSTGQGIGQYF
>TRBJ1-1|TRBV19|-
CASSMGTLMNTEAFF
>TRBJ2-4|TRBV5-4|TRBD1
CASSPPTGNGAKNIQYF
>TRBJ1-2|TRBV7-9|TRBD1
CASSLLTGGAGQYGYTF
>TRBJ2-3|TRBV7-9|-
CASSLVGAEWAQYF
>TRBJ1-6|TRBV30|TRBD1
CAESEGQGNSPLHF
>TRBJ2-4|TRBV5-1|-
CASSLETGSAKNIQYF
>TRBJ1-1|TRBV11-3|-
CASSLEGADTEAFF
>TRBJ1-5|TRBV21-1|-
CASQNPQDRAKNGNQPQHF
>TRBJ1-1|TRBV16|-
CASSQSGGNTEAFF
>TRBJ1-2|TRBV14|TRBD1
CASSQGGQGNGYTF
>TRBJ1-1|TRBV6-5|-
CASRTANWNTEAFF
>TRBJ2-3|TRBV27|-
CASSLYRGASTDTQYF
>TRBJ2-5|TRBV5-4|-
CASSPSTGETQYF
>TRBJ1-2|TRBV7-9|-
CASSSRTANYGYTF
>TRBJ2-2|TRBV19|TRBD1
CASKAPWDRGNTGELFF
>TRBJ1-1|TRBV6-6|-
CASSYDAGTEAFF
>TRBJ1-1|TRBV18|TRBD1
CASSPPPGGNTEAFF
>TRBJ1-1|TRBV7-9|-
CASSFLAEAFF
>TRBJ1-4|TRBV28|TRBD1
CASRGATGVNEKLFF
>TRBJ2-6|TRBV6-5|-
CASSFRTAANVLTF
>TRBJ2-4|TRBV5-1|TRBD1
CASSLTFLMEDTSGGLAKNIQYF
>TRBJ2-7|TRBV30|TRBD2
CAWSVRSGGGYEQYF
>TRBJ2-2|TRBV30|-
CAWSVLMGRTGELFF
>TRBJ1-2|TRBV21-1|-
CASRDSEIGYTF
>TRBJ2-1|TRBV29-1|-
CSVSELSGNYNEQFF
>TRBJ2-7|TRBV2|-
CASSEYLFYF
>TRBJ1-5|TRBV30|-
CAWSTGSNQPQHF
>TRBJ2-1|TRBV6-5|-
CASSYNPRSGYEQFF
>TRBJ2-7|TRBV4-3|TRBD2
CASSPEGLAGANEQYF
>TRBJ1-1|TRBV9|TRBD1
CASSETGQNTEAFF
>TRBJ1-6|TRBV5-4|-
CASSTAGTYNSPLHF
>TRBJ1-2|TRBV29-1|-
CSVEPDRSLNYGYTF
>TRBJ1-2|TRBV19|TRBD1
CASSIESVTGRPYNYGYTF
>TRBJ1-4|TRBV10-3|TRBD1
CAISEDRGKAKLFF
>TRBJ1-1|TRBV7-6|-
CASSRAGARAFF
>TRBJ2-6|TRBV12-2|-
CASRLDGQGASSGANVLTF
>TRBJ2-1|TRBV5-6|TRBD2
CASGAGGPLGEQFF
>TRBJ2-5|TRBV9|TRBD1
CASSVISGQGRETQYF
>TRBJ1-4|TRBV25-1|-
CASSDLPTGFNEKLFF
>TRBJ2-1|TRBV29-1|TRBD2
CSVKTSGGAYEQFF
>TRBJ2-7|TRBV6-1|TRBD2
CASSFRLAGAYEQYF
>TRBJ1-1|TRBV5-1|TRBD1
CASSLHGTGGGTEAFF
>TRBJ1-1|TRBV6-1|-
CASLGGTEAFF
>TRBJ2-3|TRBV7-9|-
CASSLSELESADTQYF
>TRBJ1-1|TRBV10-2|-
CASRAEQRNTEAFF
>TRBJ2-1|TRBV5-1|TRBD2
CASSWDSGGINEQFF
>TRBJ2-3|TRBV7-6|-
CASSARGDTQYF
>TRBJ2-7|TRBV18|-
CASSLGRTQGEQYF
>TRBJ1-6|TRBV28|-
CASYGQNNSPLHF